This T cell receptor (beta chain) was retrieved from a study of CD8+CD57+ T cells in acquired aplastic anemia. Investigators profiled TCR beta VDJ and CDR3 from genomic DNA template. Via MiXCR, TCRdb re-called the reads, giving one row per CDR3 protein. Of fewer than 200,000 distinct CDR3 sequences listed, approximately 48% were seen once; the top ten hold about an eighth. Patients selected for sequencing had displayed CD8+CD57+ cell expansion by flow cytometry. The germline CDR1 and CDR2 sequences are SNHLY and FYNNEI. With 4 bases clipped from V and 2 bases from J, the junction kept 5 bases outside the gene matches. This CDR3 contains 15 residues.

Sequenced material: sorted CD4+, CD8+, or CD8+CD57+ T cells (not recorded which) from PBMCs. This chain connects TRBV2 to TRBJ2-7; TRBD2 agrees at 10 bases. The sequence was obtained from a human donor with aplastic anemia. As DNA, the CDR3 is TGTGCCAGCAGTGTCCAACTAGCGGGACCCTACGAGCAGTACTTC. Residues: CASSVQLAGPYEQYF. The whole variable domain, filled in from reference TRBV2 and TRBJ2-7, reads EPEVTQTPSHQVTQMGQEVILRCVPISNHLYFYWYRQILGQKVEFLVSFYNNEISEKSEIFDDQFSVERPDGSNFTLKIRSTKLEDSAMYFCASSVQLAGPYEQYFGPGTRLTVT.